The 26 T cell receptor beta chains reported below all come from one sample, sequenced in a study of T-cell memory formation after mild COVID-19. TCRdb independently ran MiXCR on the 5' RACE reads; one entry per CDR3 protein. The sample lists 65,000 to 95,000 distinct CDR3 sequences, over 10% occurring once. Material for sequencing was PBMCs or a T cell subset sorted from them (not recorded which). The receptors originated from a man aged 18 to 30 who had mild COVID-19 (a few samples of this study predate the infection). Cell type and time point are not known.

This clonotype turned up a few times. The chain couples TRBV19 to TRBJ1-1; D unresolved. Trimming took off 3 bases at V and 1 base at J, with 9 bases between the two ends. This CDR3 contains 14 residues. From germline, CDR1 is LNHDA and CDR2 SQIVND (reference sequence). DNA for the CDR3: TGTGCCAGTAGTATTGGGTGGGGGAACACTGAAGCTTTCTTT. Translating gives CASSIGWGNTEAFF.

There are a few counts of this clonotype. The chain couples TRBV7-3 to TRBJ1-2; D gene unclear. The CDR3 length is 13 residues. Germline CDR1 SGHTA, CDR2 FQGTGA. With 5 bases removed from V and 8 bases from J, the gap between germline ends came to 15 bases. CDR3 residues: CASSGDGFGGYTF. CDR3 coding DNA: TGTGCCAGCAGCGGTGACGGGTTCGGGGGCTACACCTTC.

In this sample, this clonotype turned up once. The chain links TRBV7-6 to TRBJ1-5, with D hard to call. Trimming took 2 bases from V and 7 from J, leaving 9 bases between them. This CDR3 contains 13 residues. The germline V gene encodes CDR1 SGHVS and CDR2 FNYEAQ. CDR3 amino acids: CASSLNFAQPQHF. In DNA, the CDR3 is TGTGCCAGCAGCTTAAATTTCGCCCAGCCCCAGCATTTT.

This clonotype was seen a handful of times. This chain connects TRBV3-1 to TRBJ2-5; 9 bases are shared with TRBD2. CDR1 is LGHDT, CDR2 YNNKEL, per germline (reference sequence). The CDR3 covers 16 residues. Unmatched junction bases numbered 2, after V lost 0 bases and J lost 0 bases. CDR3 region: CASSQESSGDQETQYF. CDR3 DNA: TGTGCCAGCAGCCAAGAGTCTAGCGGGGACCAAGAGACCCAGTACTTC.

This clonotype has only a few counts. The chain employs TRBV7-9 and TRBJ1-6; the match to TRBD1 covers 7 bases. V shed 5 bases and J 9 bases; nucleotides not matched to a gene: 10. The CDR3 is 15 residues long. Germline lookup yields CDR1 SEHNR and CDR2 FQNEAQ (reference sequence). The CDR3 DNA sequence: TGTGCCAGCAGCGGGGAGACAGGGTCTAGTTCACCCCTCCACTTT. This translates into CASSGETGSSSPLHF.

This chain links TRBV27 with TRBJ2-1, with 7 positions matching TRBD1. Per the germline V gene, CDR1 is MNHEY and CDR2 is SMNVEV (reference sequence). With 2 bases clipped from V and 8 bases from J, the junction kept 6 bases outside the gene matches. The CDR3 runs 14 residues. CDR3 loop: CASSLVTGVHEQFF. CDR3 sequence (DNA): TGTGCCAGCAGTTTAGTTACAGGGGTCCATGAGCAGTTCTTC.

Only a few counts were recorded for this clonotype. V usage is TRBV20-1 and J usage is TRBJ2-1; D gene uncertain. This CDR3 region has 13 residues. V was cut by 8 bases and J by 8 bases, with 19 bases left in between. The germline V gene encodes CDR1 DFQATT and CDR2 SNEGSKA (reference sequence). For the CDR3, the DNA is TGCAGTTCGAATCCTTACACGTTGTATGAGCAGTTCTTC. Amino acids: CSSNPYTLYEQFF.

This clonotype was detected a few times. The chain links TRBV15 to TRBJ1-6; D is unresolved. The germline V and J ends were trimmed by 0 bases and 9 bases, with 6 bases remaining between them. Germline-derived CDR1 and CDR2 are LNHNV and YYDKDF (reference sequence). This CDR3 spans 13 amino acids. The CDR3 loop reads CATSRERVSPLHF. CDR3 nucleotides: TGTGCCACCAGCAGAGAGAGGGTTTCACCCCTCCACTTT. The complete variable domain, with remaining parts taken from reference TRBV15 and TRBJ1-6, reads DAMVIQNPRYQVTQFGKPVTLSCSQTLNHNVMYWYQQKSSQAPKLLFHYYDKDFNNEADTPDNFQSRRPNTSFCFLDIRSPGLGDTAMYLCATSRERVSPLHFGNGTRLTVT.

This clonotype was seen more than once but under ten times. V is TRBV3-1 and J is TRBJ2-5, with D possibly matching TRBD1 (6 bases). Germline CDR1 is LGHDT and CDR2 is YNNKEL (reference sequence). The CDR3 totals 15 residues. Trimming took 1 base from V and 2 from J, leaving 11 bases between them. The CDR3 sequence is CASSQGTVTQETQYF. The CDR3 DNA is TGTGCCAGCAGCCAAGGGACAGTGACACAAGAGACCCAGTACTTC.

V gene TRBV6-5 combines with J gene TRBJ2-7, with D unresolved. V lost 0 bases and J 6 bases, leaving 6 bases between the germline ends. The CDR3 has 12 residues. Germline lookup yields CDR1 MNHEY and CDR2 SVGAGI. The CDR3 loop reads CASSYSEAEQYV. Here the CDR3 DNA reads TGTGCCAGCAGTTACTCGGAAGCCGAGCAGTACGTC.

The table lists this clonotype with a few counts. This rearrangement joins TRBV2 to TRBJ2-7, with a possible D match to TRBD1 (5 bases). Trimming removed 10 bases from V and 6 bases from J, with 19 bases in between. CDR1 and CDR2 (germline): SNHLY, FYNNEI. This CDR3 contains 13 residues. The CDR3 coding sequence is TGTGCCACTTTGGTAATGGACAAGTCCGAGCAGTACTTC. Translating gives CATLVMDKSEQYF. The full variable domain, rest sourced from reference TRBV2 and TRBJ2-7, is EPEVTQTPSHQVTQMGQEVILRCVPISNHLYFYWYRQILGQKVEFLVSFYNNEISEKSEIFDDQFSVERPDGSNFTLKIRSTKLEDSAMYFCATLVMDKSEQYFGPGTRLTVT.

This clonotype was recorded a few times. The CDR3 is CASSSFSGLAGGQFF. In DNA, the CDR3 is TGTGCCAGCAGCTCCTTCTCGGGACTAGCGGGGGGCCAGTTCTTC. V gene TRBV6-6 combines with J gene TRBJ2-1; 15 nucleotides agree with TRBD2. This CDR3 is built from 15 residues. Germline V gene sequence: CDR1 MNHNY, CDR2 SVGAGI (reference sequence). V trimming: 6 bases; J trimming: 13 bases; junction bases outside the gene matches: 10.

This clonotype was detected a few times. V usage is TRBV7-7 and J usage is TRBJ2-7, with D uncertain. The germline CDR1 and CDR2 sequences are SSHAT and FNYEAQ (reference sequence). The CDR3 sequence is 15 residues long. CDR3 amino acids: CASSLVPTWGYEQYV. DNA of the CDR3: TGTGCTAGCAGCTTAGTACCGACATGGGGTTACGAGCAGTACGTC.

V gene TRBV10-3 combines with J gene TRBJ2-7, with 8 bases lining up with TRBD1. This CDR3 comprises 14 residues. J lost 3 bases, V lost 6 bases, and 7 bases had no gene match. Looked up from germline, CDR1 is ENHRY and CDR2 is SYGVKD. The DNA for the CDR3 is TGTGCCATCAGACCGGGACAGGACTACTACGAGCAGTACTTC. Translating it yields CAIRPGQDYYEQYF.

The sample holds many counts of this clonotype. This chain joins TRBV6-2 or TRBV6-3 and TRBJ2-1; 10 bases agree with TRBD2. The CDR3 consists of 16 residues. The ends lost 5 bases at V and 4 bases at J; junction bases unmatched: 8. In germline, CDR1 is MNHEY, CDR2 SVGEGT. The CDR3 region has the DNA TGTGCCAGCAGTCCCCTGACTAGCGGGCGATACAATGAGCAGTTCTTC. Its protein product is CASSPLTSGRYNEQFF.

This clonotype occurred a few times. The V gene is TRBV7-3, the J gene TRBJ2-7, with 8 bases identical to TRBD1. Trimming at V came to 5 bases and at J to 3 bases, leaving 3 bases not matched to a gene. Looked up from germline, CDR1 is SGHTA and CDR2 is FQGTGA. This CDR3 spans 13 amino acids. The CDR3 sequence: CASSVGQGYEQYF. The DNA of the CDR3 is TGTGCCAGCAGCGTAGGACAGGGCTACGAGCAGTACTTC.

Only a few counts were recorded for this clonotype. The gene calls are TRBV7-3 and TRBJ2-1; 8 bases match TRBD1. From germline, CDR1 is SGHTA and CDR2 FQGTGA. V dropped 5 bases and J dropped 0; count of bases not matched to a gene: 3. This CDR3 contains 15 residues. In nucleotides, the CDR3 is TGTGCCAGCAGCCACAGGGGGGCCTCCTACAATGAGCAGTTCTTC. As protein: CASSHRGASYNEQFF.

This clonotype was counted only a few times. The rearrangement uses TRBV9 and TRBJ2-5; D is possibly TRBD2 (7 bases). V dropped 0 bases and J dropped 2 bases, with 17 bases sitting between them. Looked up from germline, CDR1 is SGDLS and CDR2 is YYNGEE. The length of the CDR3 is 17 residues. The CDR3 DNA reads TGTGCCAGCAGCGTAGGGATAGGGCGGGGGCAACAAGAGACCCAGTACTTC. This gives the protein CASSVGIGRGQQETQYF.

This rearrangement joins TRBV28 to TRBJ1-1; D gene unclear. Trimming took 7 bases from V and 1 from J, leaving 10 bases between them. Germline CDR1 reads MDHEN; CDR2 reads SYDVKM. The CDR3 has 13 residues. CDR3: CASTLIRNTEAFF. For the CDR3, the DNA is TGTGCCAGCACCCTGATAAGGAACACTGAAGCTTTCTTT.

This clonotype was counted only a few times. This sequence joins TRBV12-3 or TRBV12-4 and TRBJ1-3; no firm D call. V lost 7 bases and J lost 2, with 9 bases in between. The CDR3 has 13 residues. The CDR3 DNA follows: TGTGCCAGCATCCAGGAAACTGGAAACACCATATATTTT. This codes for CASIQETGNTIYF.

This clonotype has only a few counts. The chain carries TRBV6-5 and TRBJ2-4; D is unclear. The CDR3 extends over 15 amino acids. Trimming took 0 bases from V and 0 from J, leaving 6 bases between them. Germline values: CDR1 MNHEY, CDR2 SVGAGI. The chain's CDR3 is CASSYSNLAKNIQYF. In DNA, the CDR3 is TGTGCCAGCAGTTACTCAAACTTAGCCAAAAACATTCAGTACTTC.

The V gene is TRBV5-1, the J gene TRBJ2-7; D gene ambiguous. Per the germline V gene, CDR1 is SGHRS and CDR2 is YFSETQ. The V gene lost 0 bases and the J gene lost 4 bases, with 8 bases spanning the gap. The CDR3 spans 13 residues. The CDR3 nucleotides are TGCGCCAGCAGCTTGGAGTCCGGGTACGAGCAGTACTTC. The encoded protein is CASSLESGYEQYF.

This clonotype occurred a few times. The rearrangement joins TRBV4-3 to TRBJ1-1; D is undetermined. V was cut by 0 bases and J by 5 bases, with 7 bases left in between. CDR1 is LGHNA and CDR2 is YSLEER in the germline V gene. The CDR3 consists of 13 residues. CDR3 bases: TGCGCCAGCAGCCAAGACTGGGGTACTGAAGCTTTCTTT. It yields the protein CASSQDWGTEAFF.

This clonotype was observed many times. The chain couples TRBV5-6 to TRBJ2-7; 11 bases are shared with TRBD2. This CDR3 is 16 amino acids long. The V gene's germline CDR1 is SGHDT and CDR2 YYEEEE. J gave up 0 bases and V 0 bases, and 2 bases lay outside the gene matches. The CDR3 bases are TGTGCCAGCAGCTTGGCTAGCGGGGGGTACTCCTACGAGCAGTACGTC. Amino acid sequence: CASSLASGGYSYEQYV.

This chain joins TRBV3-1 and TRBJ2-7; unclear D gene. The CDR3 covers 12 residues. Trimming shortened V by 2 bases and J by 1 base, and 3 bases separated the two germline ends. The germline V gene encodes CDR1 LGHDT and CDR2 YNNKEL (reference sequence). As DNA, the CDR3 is TGTGCCAGCAGCCAAACTTCCTACGAGCAGTACTTC. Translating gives CASSQTSYEQYF.

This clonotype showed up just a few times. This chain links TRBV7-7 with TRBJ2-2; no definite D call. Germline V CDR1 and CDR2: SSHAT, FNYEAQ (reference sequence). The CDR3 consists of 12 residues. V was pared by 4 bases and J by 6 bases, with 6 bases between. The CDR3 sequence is CASSSHAGELFF. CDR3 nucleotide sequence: TGTGCCAGCAGCTCCCACGCCGGGGAGCTGTTTTTT.